This T cell receptor (beta chain) was recovered during a study of blood T cell repertoires in COVID-19. This clone was seen many times. TCRdb's table, derived via immunoSEQ multiplex PCR, lists solely in-frame clones and lacks some. The table records around 310,000 clones, about 90% of them present only once. The CDR3 totals 15 residues. V was pared by 0 bases and J by 0 bases, with 7 bases between. Germline V lookup: CDR1 SGHDT, CDR2 YYEEEE. This sequence was found in a woman younger than 45 who had recovered from COVID-19. This chain joins TRBV5-6 and TRBJ2-1; tentatively, D is TRBD2 (6 bases). Sequencing was carried out using PBMCs or T cells enriched from blood (not recorded which). The CDR3 loop is CASSLGGNSYNEQFF. CDR3 sequence (DNA): TGTGCCAGCAGCTTGGGCGGGAACTCCTACAATGAGCAGTTCTTC.